The present entry profiles one T cell receptor (beta chain) with its context. This specimen belongs to a study of blood T cell repertoires in COVID-19. Across the whole study: Acute and convalescent COVID-19 specimens originated in the United States, Italy and Spain. From T cells, B-cell-depleted T cells, or PBMCs came the material, which was cDNA or gDNA.

Authors' data handling: How many nucleated cells were present was estimated from reference gene primer amplification. Measured with immunoSEQ multiplex PCR; TCRdb has only the in-frame clones, and not every one. V and J calls and clone size are copied from that table; D and trimming were computed from the DNA. The top ten clones hold roughly 1.3% of a sample with about 300,000 clones, approximately 86% of them seen once. The CDR3 has 14 residues. V was trimmed by 5 bases and J by 10 bases, leaving 18 bases between them. Germline V CDR1 and CDR2: SGHTA, FQGNSA. The rearrangement links TRBV7-2 to TRBJ2-1; D is perhaps TRBD2 (6 bases). Sequencing used peripheral blood. The receptor comes from a man in his 70s with acute or convalescent COVID-19. The CDR3 region is CASSDGGAVVEQFF. Written as DNA, the CDR3 is TGTGCCAGCAGCGATGGAGGGGCCGTGGTAGAGCAGTTCTTC. The variable domain in full, completed from reference TRBV7-2 and TRBJ2-1, reads GAGVSQSPSNKVTEKGKDVELRCDPISGHTALYWYRQSLGQGLEFLIYFQGNSAPDKSGLPSDRFSAERTGGSVSTLTIQRTQQEDSAVYLCASSDGGAVVEQFFGPGTRLTVL.